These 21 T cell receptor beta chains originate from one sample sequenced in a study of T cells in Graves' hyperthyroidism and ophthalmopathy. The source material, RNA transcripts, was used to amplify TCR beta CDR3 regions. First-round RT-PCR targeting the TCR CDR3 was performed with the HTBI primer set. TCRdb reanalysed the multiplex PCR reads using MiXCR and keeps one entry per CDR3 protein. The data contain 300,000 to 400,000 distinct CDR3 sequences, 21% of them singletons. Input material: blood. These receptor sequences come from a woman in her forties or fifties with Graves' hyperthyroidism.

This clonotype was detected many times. CDR3 nucleotide sequence: TGTGCCAGCAGCTCAAGAAGGGCGGATGAAAAACTGTTTTTT. It encodes CASSSRRADEKLFF. The chain carries TRBV13 and TRBJ1-4; D is unclear. V was cut by 4 bases and J by 6 bases, with 12 bases left in between. The CDR3 contains 14 residues. The germline gives CDR1 PRHDT, CDR2 FYEKMQ (reference sequence). The complete variable domain, with remaining parts taken from reference TRBV13 and TRBJ1-4, reads AAGVIQSPRHLIKEKRETATLKCYPIPRHDTVYWYQQGPGQDPQFLISFYEKMQSDKGSIPDRFSAQQFSDYHSELNMSSLELGDSALYFCASSSRRADEKLFFGSGTQLSVL.

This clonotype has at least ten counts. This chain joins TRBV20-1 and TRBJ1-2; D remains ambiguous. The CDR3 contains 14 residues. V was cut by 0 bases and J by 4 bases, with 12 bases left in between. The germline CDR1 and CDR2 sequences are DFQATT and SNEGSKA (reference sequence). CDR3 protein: CSAREDGSPYGYTF. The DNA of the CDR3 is TGCAGTGCTAGAGAGGACGGATCGCCCTATGGCTACACCTTC.

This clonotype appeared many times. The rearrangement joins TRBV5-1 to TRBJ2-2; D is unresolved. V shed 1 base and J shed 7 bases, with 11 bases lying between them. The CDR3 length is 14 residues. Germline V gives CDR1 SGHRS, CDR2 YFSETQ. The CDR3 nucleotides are TGCGCCAGCAGCTTGATACAAAGTGGCGGGGAGCTGTTTTTT. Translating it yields CASSLIQSGGELFF.

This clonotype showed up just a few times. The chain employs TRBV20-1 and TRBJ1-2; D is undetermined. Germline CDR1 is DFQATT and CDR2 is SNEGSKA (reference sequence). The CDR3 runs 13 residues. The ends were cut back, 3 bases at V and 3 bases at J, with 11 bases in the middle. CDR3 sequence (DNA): TGCAGTGCTAGTCGTCACGACGACTATGGCTACACCTTC. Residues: CSASRHDDYGYTF.

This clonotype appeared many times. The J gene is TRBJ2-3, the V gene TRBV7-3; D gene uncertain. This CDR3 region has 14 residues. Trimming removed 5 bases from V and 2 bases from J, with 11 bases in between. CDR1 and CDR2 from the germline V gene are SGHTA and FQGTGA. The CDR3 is CASSPPPHTDTQYF. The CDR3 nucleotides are TGTGCCAGCAGCCCCCCCCCACACACAGATACGCAGTATTTT.

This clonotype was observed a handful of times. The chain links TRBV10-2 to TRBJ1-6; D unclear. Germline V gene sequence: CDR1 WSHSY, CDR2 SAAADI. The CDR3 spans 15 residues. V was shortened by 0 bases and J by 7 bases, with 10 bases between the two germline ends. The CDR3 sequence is CASSESHTPNSPLHF. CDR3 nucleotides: TGCGCCAGCAGTGAGTCCCACACCCCGAATTCACCCCTCCACTTT.

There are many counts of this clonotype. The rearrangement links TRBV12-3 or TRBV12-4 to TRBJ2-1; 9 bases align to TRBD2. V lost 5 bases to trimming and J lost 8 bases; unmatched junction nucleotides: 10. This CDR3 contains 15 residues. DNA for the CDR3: TGTGCCAGCAGTCGGGGGACTAGCAGTGTCGATGAGCAGTTCTTC. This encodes CASSRGTSSVDEQFF.

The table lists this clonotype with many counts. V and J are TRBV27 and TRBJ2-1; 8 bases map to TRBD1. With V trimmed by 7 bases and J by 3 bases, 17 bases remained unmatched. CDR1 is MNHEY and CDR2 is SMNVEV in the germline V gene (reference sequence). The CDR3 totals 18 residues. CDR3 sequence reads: CASTSGQGESGFYNEQFF. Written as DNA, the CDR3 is TGTGCCAGCACCAGCGGACAGGGTGAAAGCGGCTTCTACAATGAGCAGTTCTTC.

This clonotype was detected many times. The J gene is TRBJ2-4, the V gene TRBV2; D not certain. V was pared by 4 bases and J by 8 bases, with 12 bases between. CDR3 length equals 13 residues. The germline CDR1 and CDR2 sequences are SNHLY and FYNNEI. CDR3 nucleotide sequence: TGTGCCAGCAGTGTCGACCGGATAGACATTCAGTACTTC. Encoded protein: CASSVDRIDIQYF.

CDR3 bases: TGTGCCAGTAACAGCGGGAGGGCCACCGGGGAGCTGTTTTTT. This codes for CASNSGRATGELFF. The chain employs TRBV19 and TRBJ2-2; TRBD2 matches 10 bases. The CDR3 loop spans 14 amino acids. V lost 7 bases to trimming and J lost 4 bases; unmatched junction nucleotides: 3. The germline V gene encodes CDR1 LNHDA and CDR2 SQIVND (reference sequence).

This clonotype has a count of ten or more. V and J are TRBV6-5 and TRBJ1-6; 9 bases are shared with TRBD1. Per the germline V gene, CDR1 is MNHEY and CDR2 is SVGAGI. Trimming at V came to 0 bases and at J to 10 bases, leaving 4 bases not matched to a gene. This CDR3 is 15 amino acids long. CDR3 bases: TGTGCCAGCAGTTACTCTGGGACAGGGTCCTCACCCCTCCACTTT. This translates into CASSYSGTGSSPLHF.

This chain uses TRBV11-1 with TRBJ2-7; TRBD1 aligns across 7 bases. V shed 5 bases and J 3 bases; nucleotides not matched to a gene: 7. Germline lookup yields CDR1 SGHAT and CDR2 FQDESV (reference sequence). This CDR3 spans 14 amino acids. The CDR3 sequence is CASSPHRDSYEQYF. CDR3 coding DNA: TGTGCCAGCAGCCCCCACCGGGACAGCTACGAGCAGTACTTC.

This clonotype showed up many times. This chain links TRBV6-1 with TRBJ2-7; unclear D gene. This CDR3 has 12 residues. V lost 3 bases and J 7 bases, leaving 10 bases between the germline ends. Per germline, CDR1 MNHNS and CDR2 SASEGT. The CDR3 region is CASSEGIGEQYF. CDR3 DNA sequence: TGTGCCAGCAGTGAGGGTATTGGGGAGCAGTACTTC.

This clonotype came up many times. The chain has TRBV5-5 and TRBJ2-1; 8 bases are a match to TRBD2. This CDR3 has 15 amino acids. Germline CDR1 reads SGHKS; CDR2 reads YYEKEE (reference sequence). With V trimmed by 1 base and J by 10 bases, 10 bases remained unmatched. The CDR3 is CASSLLLAGTREQFF. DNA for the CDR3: TGTGCCAGCAGCTTGTTGCTAGCGGGTACACGGGAGCAGTTCTTC.

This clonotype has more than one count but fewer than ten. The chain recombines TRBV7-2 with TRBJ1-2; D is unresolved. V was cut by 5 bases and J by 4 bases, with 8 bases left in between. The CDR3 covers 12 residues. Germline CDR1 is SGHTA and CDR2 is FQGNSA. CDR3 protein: CASSQDGYGYTF. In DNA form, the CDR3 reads TGTGCCAGCAGCCAGGACGGCTATGGCTACACCTTC.

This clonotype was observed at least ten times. CDR3 nucleotides: TGCGCCAGCAGCTTGGTTCAGGGCTCTGGAAACACCATATATTTT. Its protein product is CASSLVQGSGNTIYF. J is TRBJ1-3 and V is TRBV5-1; tentatively, D is TRBD1 (5 bases). Deletions cut 0 bases from V and 0 bases from J, with 7 bases between. Germline V gene lookup returns CDR1 SGHRS and CDR2 YFSETQ. This CDR3 comprises 15 residues.

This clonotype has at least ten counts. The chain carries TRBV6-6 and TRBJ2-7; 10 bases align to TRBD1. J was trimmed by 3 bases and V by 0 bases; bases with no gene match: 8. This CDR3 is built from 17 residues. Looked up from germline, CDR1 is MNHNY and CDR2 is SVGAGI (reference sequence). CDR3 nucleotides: TGTGCCAGCAGTTACTCTGTCGCGACAGGGGGCCGCTACGAGCAGTACTTC. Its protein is CASSYSVATGGRYEQYF.

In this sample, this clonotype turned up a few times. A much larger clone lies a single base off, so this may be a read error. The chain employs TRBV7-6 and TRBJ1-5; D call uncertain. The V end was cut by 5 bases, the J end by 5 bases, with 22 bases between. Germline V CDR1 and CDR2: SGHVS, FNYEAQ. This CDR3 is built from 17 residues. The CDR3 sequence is CASSPSPEPPGYQPQHF. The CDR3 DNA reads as TGTGCCAGCAGCCCTAGCCCGGAGCCCCCGGGCTATCAGCCCCAGCATTTT.

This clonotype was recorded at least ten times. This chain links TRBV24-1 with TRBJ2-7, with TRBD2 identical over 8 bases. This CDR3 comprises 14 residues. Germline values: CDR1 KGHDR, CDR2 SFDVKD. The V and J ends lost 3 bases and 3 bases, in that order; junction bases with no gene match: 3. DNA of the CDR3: TGTGCCACCAGTGATACCGGGACTAGCTACGAGCAGTACTTC. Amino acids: CATSDTGTSYEQYF.

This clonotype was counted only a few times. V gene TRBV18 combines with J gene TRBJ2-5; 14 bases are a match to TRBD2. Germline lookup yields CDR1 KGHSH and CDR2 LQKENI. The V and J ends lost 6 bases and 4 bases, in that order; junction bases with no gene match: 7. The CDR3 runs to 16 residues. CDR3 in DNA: TGTGCCAGCTCCCCAGGACTAGCGGGAGGAGGAGAGACCCAGTACTTC. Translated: CASSPGLAGGGETQYF.

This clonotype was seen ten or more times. For the CDR3, the DNA is TGTGCCATCGCTCTGGAGCGGGACACAGATACGCAGTATTTT. It is translated as CAIALERDTDTQYF. The rearrangement links TRBV10-3 to TRBJ2-3, with 7 bases lining up with TRBD2. The CDR3 covers 14 residues. J gave up 2 bases and V 8 bases, and 7 bases lay outside the gene matches. CDR1 ENHRY and CDR2 SYGVKD come from the germline V gene.